The 23 T cell receptor beta chains given below trace back to one sample, sequenced in a study of cytomegalovirus exposure and HLA in healthy donors. PCR amplification relied on 60 Vbeta primers (plus 13 Jbeta primers). Clones were sequenced by immunoSEQ multiplex PCR, and TCRdb holds only the in-frame ones, with some missing. The sample lists over 70,000 clones; more than 70% were seen once. Source material: PBMCs. These receptors originate from a man younger than 30 in good health and CMV-seronegative.

This chain joins TRBV4-1 and TRBJ2-3, with TRBD2 matching over 16 bases. Germline assignment: CDR1 MGHRA and CDR2 YSYEKL. V lost 3 bases to trimming and J lost 3 bases; unmatched junction nucleotides: 9. This CDR3 spans 19 amino acids. The CDR3 region is CASSQSGTSGGAPTDTQYF. The CDR3 region has the DNA TGCGCCAGCAGCCAGTCGGGGACTAGCGGGGGGGCCCCTACAGATACGCAGTATTTT.

The CDR3 region has the DNA TGTGCCAGCAGCTTAGGACAGGGGAACTATGGCTACACCTTC. Protein: CASSLGQGNYGYTF. This rearrangement joins TRBV7-6 to TRBJ1-2; 8 nucleotides align to TRBD1. Per the germline V gene, CDR1 is SGHVS and CDR2 is FNYEAQ. With V trimmed by 1 base and J by 2 bases, 0 bases remained unmatched. This CDR3 comprises 14 residues.

The chain recombines TRBV19 with TRBJ1-6; perhaps TRBD1 as D (6 bases). The CDR3 runs to 13 residues. V lost 11 bases and J 2 bases, leaving 10 bases between the germline ends. CDR1 is LNHDA, CDR2 SQIVND, per germline (reference sequence). DNA of the CDR3: TGTGCCGTACAGGGTCCCTATAATTCACCCCTCCACTTT. Translation: CAVQGPYNSPLHF.

The rearrangement links TRBV19 to TRBJ1-4, with TRBD1 as a possible D gene (5 bases). CDR3 length: 14 amino acids. Trimming took 3 bases from V and 7 from J, leaving 12 bases between them. In germline, CDR1 is LNHDA, CDR2 SQIVND (reference sequence). Here the CDR3 DNA reads TGTGCCAGTAGTATGGGGCGATGGGGTGAAAAACTGTTTTTT. Amino acid sequence: CASSMGRWGEKLFF.

This clone was found a few times. The V and J genes are TRBV27 and TRBJ2-3, with 7 positions matching TRBD2. CDR1 is MNHEY, CDR2 SMNVEV, per germline (reference sequence). Trimming removed 3 bases from V and 6 bases from J; junction bases left unmatched: 3. The CDR3 is made up of 13 amino acids. The CDR3: CASSFRRGDTQYF. The CDR3 DNA is TGTGCCAGCAGTTTTCGGCGGGGGGATACGCAGTATTTT.

The genes are TRBV15 and TRBJ1-1, with TRBD1 matching 9 bases. This CDR3 region has 16 residues. The junction had 12 bases not matched to a gene; V was cut back by 3 bases and J by 7 bases. Germline assignment: CDR1 LNHNV and CDR2 YYDKDF (reference sequence). The CDR3 DNA sequence: TGTGCCACCAGCAGGGAATTACAGGGGGCAGAGGATGAAGCTTTCTTT. This translates into CATSRELQGAEDEAFF.

This chain links TRBV2 with TRBJ1-2; D is perhaps TRBD1 (5 bases). CDR1 and CDR2 from the germline V gene are SNHLY and FYNNEI. This CDR3 has 13 residues. Trimming took off 8 bases at V and 7 bases at J, with 17 bases between the two ends. The CDR3, as DNA: TGTGCCAGCCGCCTTGACCAGGGAAGTGGCTACACCTTC. Residues: CASRLDQGSGYTF. Using reference TRBV2 and TRBJ1-2 for the parts outside the CDR3, the full variable domain is EPEVTQTPSHQVTQMGQEVILRCVPISNHLYFYWYRQILGQKVEFLVSFYNNEISEKSEIFDDQFSVERPDGSNFTLKIRSTKLEDSAMYFCASRLDQGSGYTFGSGTRLTVV.

The chain carries TRBV9 and TRBJ2-3; 8 bases are a match to TRBD2. Trimming at V came to 4 bases and at J to 14 bases, leaving 24 bases not matched to a gene. CDR1 SGDLS and CDR2 YYNGEE come from the germline V gene. This CDR3 contains 17 residues. CDR3 nucleotides: TGTGCCAGCAGCATTACCCCTTCAGCGGGGGCAGCGGGCGGGACGTATTTT. Translation: CASSITPSAGAAGGTYF.

V is TRBV27 and J is TRBJ1-3; possibly TRBD1 for D (6 bases). Germline V gene data show CDR1 as MNHEY and CDR2 as SMNVEV (reference sequence). V was pared by 9 bases and J by 5 bases, with 23 bases between. The CDR3 is 16 residues long. In nucleotides, the CDR3 is TGTGCCAGTAGATCTGAGGGGGAAAGCCTCAGAAACACCATATATTTT. Amino acid sequence: CASRSEGESLRNTIYF.

This chain links TRBV4-1 with TRBJ2-7; 10 bases are shared with TRBD1. V lost 1 base and J lost 9; bases outside the gene matches: 12. The V gene's germline CDR1 is MGHRA and CDR2 YSYEKL. The CDR3 sequence is 16 residues long. CDR3 bases: TGCGCCAGCAGCCAAGCTCAGGCCGGGACAGGGGCAGGGCAGTACTTC. Its protein product is CASSQAQAGTGAGQYF.

The V call is TRBV6-5, the J call TRBJ2-3; TRBD1 agrees at 9 bases. CDR1 is MNHEY and CDR2 is SVGAGI in the germline V gene. V dropped 7 bases and J dropped 3; count of bases not matched to a gene: 5. The CDR3 covers 14 residues. CDR3 protein: CASKGQGWTDTQYF. CDR3 sequence (DNA): TGTGCCAGCAAAGGACAGGGGTGGACAGATACGCAGTATTTT.

The chain employs TRBV5-6 and TRBJ2-2; 9 bases agree with TRBD1. CDR1 and CDR2 from the germline V gene are SGHDT and YYEEEE. Trimming removed 4 bases from V and 5 bases from J; junction bases left unmatched: 9. This CDR3 has 16 amino acids. The CDR3 sequence is CASSPRTGVGTGELFF. CDR3 nucleotides: TGTGCCAGCAGCCCCCGGACAGGGGTTGGGACCGGGGAGCTGTTTTTT.

V usage is TRBV5-4 and J usage is TRBJ2-3, with D perhaps TRBD1 (6 bases). Trimming removed 3 bases from V and 2 bases from J, with 13 bases in between. Germline assignment: CDR1 SGHNT and CDR2 YYREEE (reference sequence). The CDR3 is 15 amino acids. The CDR3 loop reads CASSYSTGFTDTQYF. CDR3 coding DNA: TGTGCCAGCAGCTACTCGACAGGCTTCACAGATACGCAGTATTTT.

The J gene is TRBJ2-7, the V gene TRBV6-1; TRBD1 agrees at 9 bases. This CDR3 region has 14 residues. V was pared by 6 bases and J by 2 bases, with 5 bases of the junction left unmatched. Germline CDR1 is MNHNS and CDR2 is SASEGT. The CDR3 reads CASSQGTGTYEQYF. DNA of the CDR3: TGTGCCAGCAGCCAAGGGACAGGGACCTACGAGCAGTACTTC.

This clone was picked up a small number of times. This chain links TRBV7-6 with TRBJ2-2; perhaps TRBD1 as D (6 bases). The length of the CDR3 is 14 residues. CDR1 and CDR2 from the germline V gene are SGHVS and FNYEAQ. The V end lost 6 bases, the J end lost 1 base, and 9 bases lay between the germline ends. The CDR3 loop is CASRRTENTGELFF. CDR3 coding DNA: TGTGCCAGCAGACGGACAGAGAACACCGGGGAGCTGTTTTTT.

This clone was counted a few times. CDR3 sequence reads: CASSLVGSGIYEQYF. The CDR3 DNA is TGCGCCAGCAGCTTGGTTGGCAGCGGGATCTACGAGCAGTACTTC. The chain joins TRBV5-1 to TRBJ2-7; TRBD2 agrees at 7 bases. The germline V gene has CDR1 SGHRS and CDR2 YFSETQ. J lost 3 bases, V lost 0 bases, and 6 bases had no gene match. The CDR3 loop spans 15 amino acids.

The chain couples TRBV6-1 to TRBJ1-5, with D maybe TRBD1 (5 bases). Per the germline V gene, CDR1 is MNHNS and CDR2 is SASEGT. The length of the CDR3 is 14 residues. V lost 2 bases, J lost 7 bases, and 12 bases lay in between. CDR3 protein: CASSEQGRVQPQHF. DNA of the CDR3: TGTGCCAGCAGTGAACAGGGCAGGGTACAGCCCCAGCATTTT.

The genes are TRBV28 and TRBJ1-2; 10 bases line up with TRBD1. The V gene end was trimmed by 3 bases and the J gene end by 7 bases; junction bases not matched to a gene: 8. Germline V gene lookup returns CDR1 MDHEN and CDR2 SYDVKM. CDR3 length equals 15 residues. CDR3 nucleotide sequence: TGTGCCAGCAGTTTGGGGACAGGGGCTTTGGGTGGCTACACCTTC. This encodes CASSLGTGALGGYTF.

V is TRBV5-1 and J is TRBJ2-3, with 10 bases matching TRBD2. The CDR3 sequence is 17 residues long. Germline V gene sequence: CDR1 SGHRS, CDR2 YFSETQ. Trimming removed 0 bases from V and 3 bases from J; junction bases left unmatched: 7. For the CDR3, the DNA is TGCGCCAGCAGCTTGGAACTAGCGGGGAGGGGGACAGATACGCAGTATTTT. It encodes CASSLELAGRGTDTQYF.

The chain uses TRBV28 and TRBJ1-5; 7 nucleotides agree with TRBD1. The germline gives CDR1 MDHEN, CDR2 SYDVKM. CDR3 length: 16 amino acids. V lost 4 bases, J lost 0 bases, and 6 bases stayed unmatched. The CDR3 DNA reads TGTGCCAGCAGTTCATCAGGGGGTTATAGCAATCAGCCCCAGCATTTT. Its protein product is CASSSSGGYSNQPQHF.

This clone was counted once. The V gene is TRBV30, the J gene TRBJ2-7; 9 bases map to TRBD1. CDR3 length equals 13 residues. Germline loops: CDR1 GTSNPN, CDR2 SVGIG (reference sequence). Germline trimming cut 3 bases from V and 12 bases from J; bases unmatched to any gene: 12. The CDR3 is CAWRGGGQGIVYF. DNA for the CDR3: TGTGCCTGGAGGGGAGGGGGACAGGGAATTGTGTACTTC.

Details on this clone: In the same sample, other DNA sequences code for this CDR3. The chain recombines TRBV18 with TRBJ2-2, with D perhaps matching TRBD1 (5 bases). The CDR3 covers 15 residues. Trimming stripped 3 bases from V and 2 bases from J, with 10 bases between. Germline assignment: CDR1 KGHSH and CDR2 LQKENI. Here the CDR3 reads CASSPGRANTGELFF. DNA of the CDR3: TGTGCCAGCTCACCGGGCAGGGCAAACACCGGGGAGCTGTTTTTT.

The chain joins TRBV10-3 to TRBJ1-1, with 8 bases aligning to TRBD1. The V and J ends lost 10 bases and 0 bases, in that order; junction bases with no gene match: 7. Germline CDR1 is ENHRY and CDR2 is SYGVKD. CDR3 length equals 14 residues. As DNA, the CDR3 is TGTGCCACCTCCAGACAGGGGTTGAACACTGAAGCTTTCTTT. Encoded protein: CATSRQGLNTEAFF.